Reported below is one T cell receptor (beta chain). The target antigen is unknown. This specimen comes from a study of T cell responses to AZD1222 COVID-19 vaccine. Across the study: The study pooled second doses at about 4 or about 12 weeks.

The data were produced by immunoSEQ multiplex PCR, yet TCRdb's version contains in-frame clones alone and is incomplete. The table has about 99,000 clones, around 91% seen once. The germline gives CDR1 SGHTA, CDR2 FQGNSA. V shed 5 bases and J 2 bases; nucleotides not matched to a gene: 8. The CDR3 is made up of 17 amino acids. The study's findings and limits: With two AZD1222 doses given, Spike-specific TCR breadth and depth both rose. Spike-wide coverage was observed for vaccine-associated CD4 TCRs, with dominant responses at 160-218 and 743-854. Most donors were white British and more were female, and clonal diversity was possibly underestimated.

The sample in question was peripheral blood, obtained on day 0 of AZD1222 vaccination. The gene calls are TRBV7-2 and TRBJ2-1; TRBD2 matches 11 bases. This clonotype was sampled from an adult in good health. DNA for the CDR3: TGTGCCAGCAGCCAAAGCCGGACTAGCGGGCCCTACAATGAGCAGTTCTTC. Its protein product is CASSQSRTSGPYNEQFF.